Detailed here is one TCR beta chain. The antigen is unknown. This sample is part of a study of cytomegalovirus exposure and HLA in healthy donors. Whole-study results and caveats: The study recorded over 150 TCR beta chains that were cytomegalovirus-associated. A prior analysis recorded that most TCR beta V segments were productive about 90% or about 30% of the time. Cytomegalovirus status, reportedly, was diagnosed with high specificity and sensitivity by the classifier.

The CDR3 extends over 11 amino acids. The germline gives CDR1 ENHRY, CDR2 SYGVKD. Between the trimmed V and J ends, which lost 8 bases and 8 bases, there was a span of 12 bases. The PCR was carried out with 60 Vbeta primers and 13 Jbeta primers. TCRdb's table, derived via immunoSEQ multiplex PCR, lists solely in-frame clones and lacks some. Among about 210,000 clones listed, approximately 81% were seen once. The sequencing input was PBMCs. V usage is TRBV10-3 and J usage is TRBJ1-2, with a possible D match to TRBD1 (5 bases). This TCR derives from a girl aged 2-9 years in good health and CMV-seronegative. CDR3 in amino acids: CAIGAGLGYTF. As DNA, the CDR3 is TGTGCCATCGGGGCAGGGTTAGGCTACACCTTC.